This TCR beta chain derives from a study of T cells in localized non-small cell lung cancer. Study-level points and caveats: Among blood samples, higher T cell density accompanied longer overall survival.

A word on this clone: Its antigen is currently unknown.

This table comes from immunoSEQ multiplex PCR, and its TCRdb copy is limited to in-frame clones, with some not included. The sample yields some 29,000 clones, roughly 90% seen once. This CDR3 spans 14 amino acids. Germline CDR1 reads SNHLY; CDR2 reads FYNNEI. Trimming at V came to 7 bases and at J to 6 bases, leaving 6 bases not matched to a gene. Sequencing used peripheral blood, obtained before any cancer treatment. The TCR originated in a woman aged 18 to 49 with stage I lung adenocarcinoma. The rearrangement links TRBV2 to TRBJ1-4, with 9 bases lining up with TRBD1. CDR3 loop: CASNLQGADEKLFF. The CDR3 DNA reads TGTGCCAGCAATCTACAGGGGGCTGATGAAAAACTGTTTTTT. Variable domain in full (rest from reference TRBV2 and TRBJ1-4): EPEVTQTPSHQVTQMGQEVILRCVPISNHLYFYWYRQILGQKVEFLVSFYNNEISEKSEIFDDQFSVERPDGSNFTLKIRSTKLEDSAMYFCASNLQGADEKLFFGSGTQLSVL.